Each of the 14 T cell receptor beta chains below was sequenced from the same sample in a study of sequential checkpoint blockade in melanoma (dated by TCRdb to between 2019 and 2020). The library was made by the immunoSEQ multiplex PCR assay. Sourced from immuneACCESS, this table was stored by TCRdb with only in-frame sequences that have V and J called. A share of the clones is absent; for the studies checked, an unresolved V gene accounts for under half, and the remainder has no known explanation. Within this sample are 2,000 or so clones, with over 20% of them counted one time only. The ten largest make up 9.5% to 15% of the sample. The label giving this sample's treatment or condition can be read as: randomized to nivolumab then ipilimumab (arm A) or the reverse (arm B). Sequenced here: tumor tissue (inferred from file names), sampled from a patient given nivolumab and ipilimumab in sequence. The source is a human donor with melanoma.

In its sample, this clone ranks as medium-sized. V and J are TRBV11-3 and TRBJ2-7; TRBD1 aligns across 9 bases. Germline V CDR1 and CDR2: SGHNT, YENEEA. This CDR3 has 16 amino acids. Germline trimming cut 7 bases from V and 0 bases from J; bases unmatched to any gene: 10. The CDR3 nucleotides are TGTGCCAGCAAGGCCGGGACAGGGCAACACTCCTACGAGCAGTACTTC. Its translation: CASKAGTGQHSYEQYF.

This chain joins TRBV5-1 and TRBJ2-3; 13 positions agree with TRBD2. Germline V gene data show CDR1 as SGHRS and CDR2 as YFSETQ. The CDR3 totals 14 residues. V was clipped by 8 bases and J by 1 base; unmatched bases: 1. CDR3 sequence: CASGLAGGTDTQYF. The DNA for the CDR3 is TGCGCCAGTGGACTAGCGGGGGGCACAGATACGCAGTATTTT. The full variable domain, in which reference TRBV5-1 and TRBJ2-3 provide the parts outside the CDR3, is KAGVTQTPRYLIKTRGQQVTLSCSPISGHRSVSWYQQTPGQGLQFLFEYFSETQRNKGNFPGRFSGRQFSNSRSEMNVSTLELGDSALYLCASGLAGGTDTQYFGPGTRLTVL.

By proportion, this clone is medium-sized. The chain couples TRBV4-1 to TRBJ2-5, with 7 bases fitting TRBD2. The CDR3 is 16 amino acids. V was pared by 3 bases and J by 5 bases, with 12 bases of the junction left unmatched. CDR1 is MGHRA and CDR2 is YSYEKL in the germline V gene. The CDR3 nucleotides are TGCGCCAGCAGCCACGGTTCGGGTTTAGCGGGCGAGACCCAGTACTTC. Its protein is CASSHGSGLAGETQYF.

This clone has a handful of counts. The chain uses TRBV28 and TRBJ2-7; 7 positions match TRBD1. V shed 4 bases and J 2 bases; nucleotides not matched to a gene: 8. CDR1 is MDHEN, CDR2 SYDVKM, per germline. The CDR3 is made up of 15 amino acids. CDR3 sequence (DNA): TGTGCCAGCAGTTCCTCCGGACAGGTCCCCTACGAGCAGTACTTC. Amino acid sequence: CASSSSGQVPYEQYF.

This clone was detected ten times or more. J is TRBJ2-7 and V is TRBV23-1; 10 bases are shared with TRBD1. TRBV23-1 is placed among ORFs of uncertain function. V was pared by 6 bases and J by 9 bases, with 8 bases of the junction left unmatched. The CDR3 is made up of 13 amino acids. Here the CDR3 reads CASSPGTGVRQYF. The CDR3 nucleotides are TGCGCCAGCAGCCCCGGGACAGGGGTCCGGCAGTACTTC.

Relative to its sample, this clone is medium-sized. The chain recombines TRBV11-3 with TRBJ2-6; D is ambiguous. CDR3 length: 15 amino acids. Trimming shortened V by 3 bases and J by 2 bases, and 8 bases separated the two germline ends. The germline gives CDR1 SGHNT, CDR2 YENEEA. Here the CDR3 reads CASSFIKTGANVLTF. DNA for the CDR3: TGTGCCAGCAGCTTCATCAAGACTGGGGCCAACGTCCTGACTTTC.

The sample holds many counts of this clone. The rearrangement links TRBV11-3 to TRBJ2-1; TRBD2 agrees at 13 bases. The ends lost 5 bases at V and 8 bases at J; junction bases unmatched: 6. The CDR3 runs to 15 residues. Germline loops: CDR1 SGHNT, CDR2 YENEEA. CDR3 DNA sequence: TGTGCCAGCAGCCCGGGGACTAGCGGGGCCGATGAGCAGTTCTTC. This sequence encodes CASSPGTSGADEQFF. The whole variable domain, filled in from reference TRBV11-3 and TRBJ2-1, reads EAGVVQSPRYKIIEKKQPVAFWCNPISGHNTLYWYLQNLGQGPELLIRYENEEAVDDSQLPKDRFSAERLKGVDSTLKIQPAELGDSAVYLCASSPGTSGADEQFFGPGTRLTVL.

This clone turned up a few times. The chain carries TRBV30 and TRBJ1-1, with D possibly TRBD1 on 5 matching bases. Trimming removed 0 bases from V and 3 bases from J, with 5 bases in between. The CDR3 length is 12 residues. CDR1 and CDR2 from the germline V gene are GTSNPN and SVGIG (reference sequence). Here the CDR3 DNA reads TGTGCCTGGAGTGTGGGGGACACTGAAGCTTTCTTT. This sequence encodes CAWSVGDTEAFF.

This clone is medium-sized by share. This CDR3 is CASTPGPPPTFTEAFF. The CDR3 DNA is TGTGCCAGCACCCCCGGTCCGCCTCCAACGTTTACTGAAGCTTTCTTT. The chain couples TRBV11-3 to TRBJ1-1; D remains unclear. V lost 7 bases, J lost 5 bases, and 23 bases lay in between. CDR3 size: 16 residues. Per the germline V gene, CDR1 is SGHNT and CDR2 is YENEEA.

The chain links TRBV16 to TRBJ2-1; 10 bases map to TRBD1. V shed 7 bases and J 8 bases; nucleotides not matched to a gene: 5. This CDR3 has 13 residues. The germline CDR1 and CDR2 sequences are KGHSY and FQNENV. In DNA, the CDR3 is TGTGCCAGCACCCGGGACAGGGGTGATGAGCAGTTCTTC. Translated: CASTRDRGDEQFF.

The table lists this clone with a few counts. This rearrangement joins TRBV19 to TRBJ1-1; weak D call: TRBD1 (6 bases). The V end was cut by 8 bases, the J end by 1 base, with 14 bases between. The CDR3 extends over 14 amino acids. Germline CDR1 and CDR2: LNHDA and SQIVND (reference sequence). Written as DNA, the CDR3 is TGTGCCAGTCGCCTTCGGGGGGCGAACACTGAAGCTTTCTTT. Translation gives CASRLRGANTEAFF.

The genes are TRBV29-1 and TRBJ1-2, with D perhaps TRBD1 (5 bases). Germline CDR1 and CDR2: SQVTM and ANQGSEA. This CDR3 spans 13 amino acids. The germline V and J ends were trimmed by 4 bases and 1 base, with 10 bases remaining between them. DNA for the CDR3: TGCAGCGTTGCGGGGGGGTTTAACTATGGCTACACCTTC. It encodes CSVAGGFNYGYTF.

The CDR3: CASRPENNYGYTF. The CDR3 nucleotides are TGTGCCAGCAGACCCGAGAACAACTATGGCTACACCTTC. V is TRBV6-8 and J is TRBJ1-2; no clear D gene. The CDR3 is made up of 13 amino acids. From germline, CDR1 is MNHGY and CDR2 SAAAGT. Trimming cost V 6 bases and J 2 bases, with 10 bases left between them.

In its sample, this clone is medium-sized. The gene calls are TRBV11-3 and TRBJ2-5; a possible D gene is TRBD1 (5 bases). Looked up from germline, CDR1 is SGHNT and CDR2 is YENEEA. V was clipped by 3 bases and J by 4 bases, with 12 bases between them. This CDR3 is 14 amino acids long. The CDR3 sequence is CASSLDVQGETQYF. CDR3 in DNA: TGTGCCAGCAGCTTGGATGTCCAGGGAGAGACCCAGTACTTC.